The 20 T cell receptor beta chains listed next were all sequenced from one sample in a study of cytomegalovirus exposure and HLA in healthy donors. Sequencing was performed with immunoSEQ multiplex PCR; in TCRdb, only in-frame clones are kept and a portion is missing. The table has 110,000 to 150,000 clones, roughly 90% seen once. Input material: PBMCs. The receptors stem from a man aged 18 to 30 in good health and CMV-seronegative.

The V and J genes are TRBV11-2 and TRBJ2-4; tentative D call: TRBD2 (5 bases). Germline assignment: CDR1 SGHAT and CDR2 FQNNGV. Trimming stripped 1 base from V and 0 bases from J, with 10 bases between. The CDR3 runs 16 residues. The CDR3: CASSLGRLLAKNIQYF. The CDR3 nucleotides are TGTGCCAGCAGCTTAGGGAGGTTGCTAGCCAAAAACATTCAGTACTTC. Full variable domain (rest looked up from reference TRBV11-2 and TRBJ2-4): EAGVAQSPRYKIIEKRQSVAFWCNPISGHATLYWYQQILGQGPKLLIQFQNNGVVDDSQLPKDRFSAERLKGVDSTLKIQPAKLEDSAVYLCASSLGRLLAKNIQYFGAGTRLSVL.

This clone was recorded only once. The chain is built from TRBV2 and TRBJ2-5, with a possible D match to TRBD2 (6 bases). CDR3 size: 12 residues. CDR1 is SNHLY and CDR2 is FYNNEI in the germline V gene. Trimming stripped 11 bases from V and 1 base from J, with 11 bases between. The chain's CDR3 is CAGWGLQETQYF. CDR3 coding DNA: TGTGCCGGTTGGGGACTCCAAGAGACCCAGTACTTC.

The V gene is TRBV18, the J gene TRBJ1-6; 7 bases map to TRBD1. From germline, CDR1 is KGHSH and CDR2 LQKENI. Trimming at V came to 2 bases and at J to 11 bases, leaving 9 bases not matched to a gene. The CDR3 length is 15 residues. CDR3 amino acids: CASSPTVGTDPPLHF. DNA for the CDR3: TGTGCCAGCTCACCAACCGTTGGGACAGACCCACCCCTCCACTTT.

The CDR3 sequence is CASSEAGPGGNQPQHF. For the CDR3, the DNA is TGTGCCAGCAGTGAAGCTGGGCCAGGGGGCAATCAGCCCCAGCATTTT. The chain recombines TRBV6-1 with TRBJ1-5; D is perhaps TRBD1 (6 bases). V dropped 0 bases and J dropped 2 bases, with 11 bases sitting between them. CDR1 MNHNS and CDR2 SASEGT come from the germline V gene. The CDR3 loop spans 16 amino acids.

This chain joins TRBV7-6 and TRBJ1-5, with 7 bases identical to TRBD1. The CDR3 is 14 amino acids. J lost 7 bases, V lost 5 bases, and 8 bases had no gene match. Germline V gene data show CDR1 as SGHVS and CDR2 as FNYEAQ. The CDR3 loop reads CASSPRQGGQPQHF. The CDR3, as DNA: TGTGCCAGCAGCCCCCGACAGGGCGGCCAGCCCCAGCATTTT.

In this sample, this clone turned up once. The J gene is TRBJ2-1, the V gene TRBV7-2; no reliable D call. There are 12 residues in the CDR3. Trimming shortened V by 5 bases and J by 3 bases, and 5 bases separated the two germline ends. CDR1 SGHTA and CDR2 FQGNSA come from the germline V gene. CDR3 sequence: CASSQFYNEQFF. The CDR3 bases are TGTGCCAGCAGCCAGTTCTACAATGAGCAGTTCTTC.

This chain joins TRBV5-4 and TRBJ1-1; tentative D call: TRBD1 (6 bases). The germline CDR1 and CDR2 sequences are SGHNT and YYREEE (reference sequence). The CDR3 extends over 13 amino acids. V was clipped by 6 bases and J by 2 bases, with 11 bases between them. The CDR3 DNA is TGTGCCAGCACGGGACACGCAAACACTGAAGCTTTCTTT. The encoded protein is CASTGHANTEAFF.

The rearrangement uses TRBV5-8 and TRBJ1-1, with TRBD1 identical over 7 bases. The J segment lost 4 bases and the V segment lost 2 bases, leaving 17 bases of the junction unmatched. The CDR3 length is 18 residues. CDR1 is SGHTS and CDR2 is YDEGEE in the germline V gene. Written as DNA, the CDR3 is TGTGCCAGCAGCTTCGAGAGTACAGGGGCCCCATATGCCACTGAAGCTTTCTTT. Protein sequence: CASSFESTGAPYATEAFF.

A single count supports this clone. The V call is TRBV5-4, the J call TRBJ2-3, with no clear D. The CDR3 runs 12 residues. V was clipped by 2 bases and J by 3 bases, with 4 bases between them. Germline V lookup: CDR1 SGHNT, CDR2 YYREEE (reference sequence). The CDR3 bases are TGTGCCAGCAGCTTAGCGACAGATACGCAGTATTTT. Protein sequence: CASSLATDTQYF.

The chain recombines TRBV19 with TRBJ1-1, with a possible D match to TRBD1 (6 bases). CDR1 LNHDA and CDR2 SQIVND come from the germline V gene (reference sequence). With 3 bases removed from V and 0 bases from J, the gap between germline ends came to 8 bases. The CDR3 runs to 14 residues. The CDR3 DNA follows: TGTGCCAGTAGTATGGGGACAATGAACACTGAAGCTTTCTTT. This sequence encodes CASSMGTMNTEAFF.

In its sample, this clone was seen once. The chain couples TRBV5-6 to TRBJ2-1; 8 nucleotides agree with TRBD2. The germline V gene encodes CDR1 SGHDT and CDR2 YYEEEE. This CDR3 contains 14 residues. J lost 2 bases, V lost 2 bases, and 0 bases had no gene match. The CDR3 loop is CASSFSGTYNEQFF. CDR3 nucleotides: TGTGCCAGCAGCTTTAGCGGGACCTACAATGAGCAGTTCTTC. The full variable domain, with the rest looked up from reference TRBV5-6 and TRBJ2-1, is DAGVTQSPTHLIKTRGQQVTLRCSPKSGHDTVSWYQQALGQGPQFIFQYYEEEERQRGNFPDRFSGHQFPNYSSELNVNALLLGDSALYLCASSFSGTYNEQFFGPGTRLTVL.

The chain has TRBV7-9 and TRBJ2-1; 9 nucleotides line up with TRBD2. There are 18 residues in the CDR3. Trimming at V came to 5 bases and at J to 1 base, leaving 12 bases not matched to a gene. Germline CDR1 SEHNR, CDR2 FQNEAQ (reference sequence). The CDR3 sequence: CASSPRWREGRSYNEQFF. The DNA for the CDR3 is TGTGCCAGCAGCCCTCGGTGGCGGGAGGGCCGGTCCTACAATGAGCAGTTCTTC.

The chain links TRBV5-1 to TRBJ2-1; TRBD2 matches 9 bases. Per the germline V gene, CDR1 is SGHRS and CDR2 is YFSETQ. The CDR3 sequence is 18 residues long. The trim removed 0 bases at V and 4 bases at J, leaving 11 bases unmatched. The CDR3 sequence: CASSLGTSARVHYNEQFF. As DNA, the CDR3 is TGCGCCAGCAGCTTGGGGACTAGCGCCCGAGTACATTACAATGAGCAGTTCTTC.

The rearrangement links TRBV29-1 to TRBJ2-5; TRBD2 agrees at 14 bases. The trim removed 7 bases at V and 4 bases at J, leaving 2 bases unmatched. Germline V lookup: CDR1 SQVTM, CDR2 ANQGSEA. The CDR3 contains 13 residues. CDR3 residues: CSGGLAGVETQYF. The CDR3 bases are TGCAGCGGGGGACTAGCGGGGGTAGAGACCCAGTACTTC.

J is TRBJ1-2 and V is TRBV7-8, with D possibly matching TRBD1 (5 bases). CDR1 is SGHVS, CDR2 FQNEAQ, per germline. V shed 3 bases and J shed 6 bases, with 11 bases lying between them. The CDR3 contains 13 residues. CDR3: CASSFESGNGYTF. CDR3 nucleotide sequence: TGTGCCAGCAGCTTTGAGTCAGGGAATGGCTACACCTTC. Full variable domain (remainder filled in from reference TRBV7-8 and TRBJ1-2): GAGVSQSPRYKVAKRGQDVALRCDPISGHVSLFWYQQALGQGPEFLTYFQNEAQLDKSGLPSDRFFAERPEGSVSTLKIQRTQQEDSAVYLCASSFESGNGYTFGSGTRLTVV.

This clone was recorded only once. The genes are TRBV28 and TRBJ2-7; 11 nucleotides agree with TRBD2. CDR3 length: 17 residues. Unmatched junction bases numbered 9, after V lost 5 bases and J lost 0 bases. CDR1 MDHEN and CDR2 SYDVKM come from the germline V gene. The CDR3 DNA reads as TGTGCCAGCAGTGGGACTAGCGGATTTTTCTACTCCTACGAGCAGTACGTC. Protein product: CASSGTSGFFYSYEQYV.

The chain combines TRBV29-1 with TRBJ2-3; TRBD2 matches 7 bases. Losses at the gene ends were 6 bases for V and 1 base for J; bases not matched to a gene: 4. The germline V gene has CDR1 SQVTM and CDR2 ANQGSEA. The CDR3 is 13 amino acids. The CDR3 sequence is CSVGLGRTDTQYF. For the CDR3, the DNA is TGCAGCGTAGGACTAGGCCGCACAGATACGCAGTATTTT.

The J gene is TRBJ1-2, the V gene TRBV15; TRBD1 matches at 7 bases. Germline CDR1 is LNHNV and CDR2 is YYDKDF (reference sequence). The J segment lost 3 bases and the V segment lost 6 bases, leaving 10 bases of the junction unmatched. The CDR3 sequence is 15 residues long. CDR3 nucleotide sequence: TGTGCCACCAGACAGGGGACCTCTTTCGACTATGGCTACACCTTC. Translation gives CATRQGTSFDYGYTF.

V usage is TRBV5-4 and J usage is TRBJ2-7, with 8 positions matching TRBD2. The CDR3 consists of 15 residues. V trimming: 4 bases; J trimming: 2 bases; junction bases outside the gene matches: 8. CDR1 is SGHNT and CDR2 is YYREEE in the germline V gene (reference sequence). CDR3 residues: CASSTGTSGAYEQYV. DNA of the CDR3: TGTGCCAGCAGCACCGGGACTAGTGGCGCCTACGAGCAGTACGTC.

The genes are TRBV21-1 and TRBJ2-7; the D call TRBD2 from the table was never checked on the DNA. TRBV21-1 is noted as a pseudogene. The CDR3 covers 14 residues. The CDR3 is CASSTSGRSYEQYV. The DNA for the CDR3 is TGTGCCAGCAGCACTAGCGGGCGCTCCTACGAGCAGTACGTC.